This TCR beta chain comes out of a study of T cells after posttransplantation cyclophosphamide. Overall study findings and caveats: After PTCy, TRB diversity resembled that of CNI/methotrexate controls. Later blood repertoires were often dominated by clones from the donor CD8+ memory compartment. TRB overlap between skin or GI tissue T cells and blood was limited.

On the day of bone marrow donation, the related graft donor provided peripheral blood. Some clones are missing from TCRdb's copy, which holds only in-frame ones; the method was immunoSEQ multiplex PCR. The profile shows just over 65,000 clones, about 93% of them singletons. Trimming stripped 11 bases from V and 4 bases from J, with 20 bases between. The CDR3 is 14 residues long. Per the germline V gene, CDR1 is SNHLY and CDR2 is FYNNEI. Concerning this clone itself: Its antigen is still unknown.

The chain links TRBV2 to TRBJ2-5, with a tentative D call TRBD2 (6 bases). This TCR was sampled from a woman aged 30 to 39 in good health and a related stem cell transplant donor. Sequencing input: PBMCs. CDR3 nucleotides: TGTGCCGGAACTGGGGCGGGGCGTCCAGAGACCCAGTACTTC. Translation: CAGTGAGRPETQYF. The entire variable domain, with the rest obtained from reference TRBV2 and TRBJ2-5, is as follows: EPEVTQTPSHQVTQMGQEVILRCVPISNHLYFYWYRQILGQKVEFLVSFYNNEISEKSEIFDDQFSVERPDGSNFTLKIRSTKLEDSAMYFCAGTGAGRPETQYFGPGTRLLVL.